The entry that follows covers one TCR beta chain sequence. These data belong to a study of CD8 T cells in Susac syndrome. Random-hexamer reverse transcription was applied to roughly 0.5 to 1 ug RNA. TCRdb itself ran the immunoSEQ multiplex PCR reads through MiXCR, one entry per CDR3 protein. The sample yields some 160,000 distinct CDR3 sequences, around 95% seen once. CDR3 length: 13 amino acids. Germline assignment: CDR1 LGHDT and CDR2 YNNKEL (reference sequence). Trimming took 4 bases from V and 7 from J, leaving 10 bases between them. TEMRA cells underwent FACS enrichment and CD8+ and CD4+ T cells underwent negative isolation.

The chain joins TRBV3-1 to TRBJ2-2; D remains ambiguous. Input material: CD4+ T cells from PBMCs. The clonotype comes from a human donor with Susac syndrome. The CDR3 reads CASSPGRFGELFF. DNA for the CDR3: TGTGCCAGCAGCCCCGGACGATTCGGGGAGCTGTTTTTT.